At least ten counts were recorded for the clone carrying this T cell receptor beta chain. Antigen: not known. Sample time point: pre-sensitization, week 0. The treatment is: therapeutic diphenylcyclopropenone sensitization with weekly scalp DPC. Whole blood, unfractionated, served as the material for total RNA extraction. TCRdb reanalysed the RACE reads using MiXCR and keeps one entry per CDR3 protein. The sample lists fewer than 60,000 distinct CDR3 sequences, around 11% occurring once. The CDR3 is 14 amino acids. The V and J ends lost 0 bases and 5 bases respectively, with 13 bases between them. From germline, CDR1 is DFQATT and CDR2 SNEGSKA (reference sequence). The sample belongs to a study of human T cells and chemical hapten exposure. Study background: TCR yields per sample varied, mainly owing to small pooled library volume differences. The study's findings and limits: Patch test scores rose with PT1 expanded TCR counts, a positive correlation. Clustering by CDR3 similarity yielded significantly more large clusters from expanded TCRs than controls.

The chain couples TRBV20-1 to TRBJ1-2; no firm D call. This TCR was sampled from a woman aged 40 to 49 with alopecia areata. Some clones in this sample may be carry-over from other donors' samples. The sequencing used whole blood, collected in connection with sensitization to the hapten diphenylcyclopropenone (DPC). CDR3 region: CSARDLGVQYGYTF. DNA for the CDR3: TGCAGTGCTAGAGATCTTGGGGTTCAGTATGGCTACACCTTC.